Presented here are 32 T cell receptor beta chains from one specimen sequenced in a study of shared clonotypes between healthy human individuals. Profiling relied on immunoSEQ multiplex PCR, and the TCRdb table lists in-frame clones only, not all of them. The sample lists more than 150,000 clones, 90% to 95% occurring once. Sequenced input: naive CD4+ T cells sorted from blood. Subset of the sample: CD45RA+ positively selected. The receptor source for this set is a woman in her 30s in good health.

The gene calls are TRBV10-3 and TRBJ2-7; 7 bases are shared with TRBD2. CDR1 is ENHRY and CDR2 is SYGVKD in the germline V gene. The CDR3 sequence is 14 residues long. V shed 2 bases, J shed 3 bases, and the junction held 4 bases outside the gene matches. CDR3 amino acids: CAISETGGGYEQYF. In nucleotides, the CDR3 is TGTGCCATCAGTGAGACGGGAGGAGGCTACGAGCAGTACTTC.

The chain employs TRBV11-1 and TRBJ2-1; D remains ambiguous. CDR1 SGHAT and CDR2 FQDESV come from the germline V gene (reference sequence). The V end was cut by 0 bases, the J end by 3 bases, with 9 bases between. The CDR3 consists of 15 residues. CDR3 residues: CASSLAPANYNEQFF. The CDR3 DNA is TGTGCCAGCAGCTTAGCCCCCGCAAACTACAATGAGCAGTTCTTC.

The rearrangement links TRBV19 to TRBJ1-4; D not resolved. The CDR3 contains 15 residues. Germline lookup yields CDR1 LNHDA and CDR2 SQIVND (reference sequence). CDR3 sequence (DNA): TGTGAGCAAAGAAAAGACGGAACAACTAATGAAAAACTGTTTTTT. As protein: CEQRKDGTTNEKLFF.

The chain is built from TRBV19 and TRBJ2-3; TRBD1 aligns across 9 bases. This CDR3 contains 17 residues. V was clipped by 4 bases and J by 7 bases; unmatched bases: 15. Germline CDR1 and CDR2: LNHDA and SQIVND (reference sequence). The CDR3 DNA is TGTGCCAGTAGTACCTCCTCGCCGGGACAGGGCAGAAATACGCAGTATTTT. Amino acid sequence: CASSTSSPGQGRNTQYF.

The chain recombines TRBV10-3 with TRBJ1-3, with D possibly matching TRBD1 (6 bases). Deletions cut 3 bases from V and 1 base from J, with 16 bases between. Germline V lookup: CDR1 ENHRY, CDR2 SYGVKD. The CDR3 totals 17 residues. This CDR3 is CAISDPGHPKSGNTIYF. CDR3 nucleotides: TGTGCCATCAGTGACCCGGGACACCCGAAATCTGGAAACACCATATATTTT.

The V and J genes are TRBV28 and TRBJ2-3, with 11 bases fitting TRBD2. CDR3 length: 15 residues. CDR1 MDHEN and CDR2 SYDVKM come from the germline V gene. V was clipped by 5 bases and J by 7 bases; unmatched bases: 8. This chain's CDR3 is CASSTPASGRHTQYF. The CDR3, as DNA: TGTGCCAGCAGTACTCCGGCTAGCGGGAGGCATACGCAGTATTTT.

V gene TRBV15 combines with J gene TRBJ1-3; D not resolved. There are 16 residues in the CDR3. Germline values: CDR1 LNHNV, CDR2 YYDKDF (reference sequence). Trimming shortened V by 1 base and J by 0 bases, and 10 bases separated the two germline ends. In DNA, the CDR3 is TGTGCCACCAGCAGAGTGTTTGGCTACTCTGGAAACACCATATATTTT. It specifies CATSRVFGYSGNTIYF.

The chain is built from TRBV30 and TRBJ2-7; no definite D call. Germline values: CDR1 GTSNPN, CDR2 SVGIG (reference sequence). The CDR3 extends over 13 amino acids. V was cut by 3 bases and J by 0 bases, with 9 bases left in between. The CDR3 here is CAWRQSLSYEQYF. CDR3 bases: TGTGCCTGGAGACAGAGTCTCTCCTACGAGCAGTACTTC. Filled out from reference TRBV30 and TRBJ2-7, the complete variable domain reads SQTIHQWPATLVQPVGSPLSLECTVEGTSNPNLYWYRQAAGRGLQLLFYSVGIGQISSEVPQNLSASRPQDRQFILSSKKLLLSDSGFYLCAWRQSLSYEQYFGPGTRLTVT.

The chain couples TRBV5-6 to TRBJ2-7; D assignment may be TRBD1 or TRBD2 (6 bases each). The CDR3 covers 13 residues. The ends were cut back, 6 bases at V and 3 bases at J, with 13 bases in the middle. Germline lookup yields CDR1 SGHDT and CDR2 YYEEEE. The CDR3 region has the DNA TGTGCCAGCACCCGGGGGCAGCGCTACGAGCAGTACTTC. Translating it yields CASTRGQRYEQYF.

The rearrangement uses TRBV11-2 and TRBJ1-3; a possible D gene is TRBD1 (6 bases). Germline V gene lookup returns CDR1 SGHAT and CDR2 FQNNGV. The CDR3 contains 16 residues. The V and J ends lost 1 base and 2 bases respectively, with 12 bases between them. The CDR3 spells CASSLGRSGAGNTIYF. The CDR3 DNA is TGTGCCAGCAGCTTAGGGCGTTCAGGGGCTGGAAACACCATATATTTT.

This sequence joins TRBV4-2 and TRBJ2-4; D remains ambiguous. V was pared by 0 bases and J by 0 bases, with 9 bases between. The germline V gene has CDR1 LGHNA and CDR2 YNFKEQ. The CDR3 is 16 residues long. The CDR3 reads CASSQEGALAKNIQYF. CDR3 nucleotides: TGTGCCAGCAGCCAAGAAGGAGCGCTAGCCAAAAACATTCAGTACTTC.

V gene TRBV28 combines with J gene TRBJ2-2; D is perhaps TRBD2 (6 bases). The CDR3 is made up of 16 amino acids. Germline V CDR1 and CDR2: MDHEN, SYDVKM. The ends were cut back, 3 bases at V and 7 bases at J, with 18 bases in the middle. In nucleotides, the CDR3 is TGTGCCAGCAGTTTTTTGCATCGGAGGGTTGTCGGGGAGCTGTTTTTT. As protein: CASSFLHRRVVGELFF.

V gene TRBV28 combines with J gene TRBJ2-6; 8 bases fit TRBD1. Trimming cost V 5 bases and J 1 base; bases outside gene matches: 13. Germline V gene lookup returns CDR1 MDHEN and CDR2 SYDVKM. This CDR3 has 19 amino acids. The CDR3: CASSSWTGSPLSGANVLTF. For the CDR3, the DNA is TGTGCCAGCAGTAGCTGGACAGGGTCCCCCTTGTCTGGGGCCAACGTCCTGACTTTC.

V is TRBV18 and J is TRBJ1-3; possibly TRBD1 for D (5 bases). Trimming removed 2 bases from V and 0 bases from J, with 11 bases in between. Germline V gene data show CDR1 as KGHSH and CDR2 as LQKENI. This CDR3 is 16 amino acids long. The CDR3 bases are TGTGCCAGCTCACCATCCGACAGAGGCTCTGGAAACACCATATATTTT. It encodes CASSPSDRGSGNTIYF.

The chain combines TRBV4-1 with TRBJ1-1, with a possible D match to TRBD1 (5 bases). The germline gives CDR1 MGHRA, CDR2 YSYEKL. The V end lost 5 bases, the J end lost 1 base, and 14 bases lay between the germline ends. The CDR3 spans 15 residues. CDR3 sequence: CASSGSGLRNTEAFF. Here the CDR3 DNA reads TGCGCCAGCAGCGGTTCGGGACTCAGGAACACTGAAGCTTTCTTT.

This chain uses TRBV28 with TRBJ2-7, with D maybe TRBD2 (6 bases). The CDR3 has 16 residues. Between the trimmed V and J ends, which lost 1 base and 4 bases, there was a span of 17 bases. CDR1 is MDHEN and CDR2 is SYDVKM in the germline V gene. DNA of the CDR3: TGTGCCAGCAGTTTATCCTCAGCCGGGAGCAGTTACGAGCAGTACTTC. Its translation: CASSLSSAGSSYEQYF.

This rearrangement joins TRBV19 to TRBJ1-1; possibly TRBD1 for D (5 bases). The germline V gene has CDR1 LNHDA and CDR2 SQIVND (reference sequence). Trimming left V 0 bases short and J 7 bases short, with 9 bases between. The length of the CDR3 is 13 residues. The CDR3 protein is CASSIDIQGEAFF. CDR3 nucleotide sequence: TGTGCCAGTAGTATAGACATCCAGGGTGAAGCTTTCTTT.

This clone came up once. V gene TRBV28 combines with J gene TRBJ2-5; either TRBD1 or TRBD2 may supply D (5 bases each). Germline-derived CDR1 and CDR2 are MDHEN and SYDVKM. The germline V and J ends were trimmed by 9 bases and 5 bases, with 13 bases remaining between them. The CDR3 sequence is 12 residues long. The CDR3 nucleotides are TGTGCCAGTTCGAGGGGCTTCGAGACCCAGTACTTC. It is translated as CASSRGFETQYF.

The chain links TRBV7-7 to TRBJ1-3; possibly TRBD1 for D (5 bases). There are 13 residues in the CDR3. Germline V gives CDR1 SSHAT, CDR2 FNYEAQ (reference sequence). The ends were cut back, 5 bases at V and 4 bases at J, with 9 bases in the middle. The CDR3 is CASSPGWGNTIYF. As DNA, the CDR3 is TGTGCCAGCAGCCCAGGGTGGGGAAACACCATATATTTT.

This chain uses TRBV10-2 with TRBJ1-5; D is unresolved. Germline V gene sequence: CDR1 WSHSY, CDR2 SAAADI. Trimming stripped 7 bases from V and 3 bases from J, with 10 bases between. CDR3 size: 13 residues. CDR3 sequence reads: CASKIQVNQPQHF. In DNA form, the CDR3 reads TGCGCCAGCAAAATCCAGGTCAATCAGCCCCAGCATTTT.

This clone was found once. The CDR3 loop reads CASIPGGYTGELFF. Written as DNA, the CDR3 is TGTGCCAGCATTCCCGGAGGGTACACCGGGGAGCTGTTTTTT. The chain employs TRBV28 and TRBJ2-2; possible D gene TRBD2, 6 bases. CDR1 MDHEN and CDR2 SYDVKM come from the germline V gene. Trimming pared 7 bases from V and 3 bases from J, leaving 12 bases between. There are 14 residues in the CDR3.

The gene calls are TRBV19 and TRBJ2-5, with TRBD1 matching 8 bases. Gene TRBJ2-7 matches the end of the DNA better, so the J call may be wrong. Germline lookup yields CDR1 LNHDA and CDR2 SQIVND (reference sequence). This CDR3 has 14 amino acids. CDR3 protein: CASSIGQGSYEQYF. Here the CDR3 DNA reads TGTGCCAGTAGTATCGGACAGGGCAGCTACGAGCAGTACTTC.

The rearrangement joins TRBV28 to TRBJ1-2; the D is unclear. CDR1 MDHEN and CDR2 SYDVKM come from the germline V gene. This CDR3 has 11 amino acids. V was cut by 2 bases and J by 8 bases, with 6 bases left in between. The CDR3 region has the DNA TGTGCCAGCAGTTTAGGGGAGGGCTACACCTTC. Translation gives CASSLGEGYTF.

This chain links TRBV28 with TRBJ1-5, with 9 nucleotides matching TRBD1. This CDR3 comprises 13 residues. V was clipped by 6 bases and J by 5 bases; unmatched bases: 2. Germline V gene sequence: CDR1 MDHEN, CDR2 SYDVKM. For the CDR3, the DNA is TGTGCCAGCAGCCGGGACAGGGATCAGCCCCAGCATTTT. Translated, it gives CASSRDRDQPQHF.

This sequence joins TRBV11-2 and TRBJ2-7; 7 positions agree with TRBD2. V lost 1 base to trimming and J lost 2 bases; unmatched junction nucleotides: 8. This CDR3 contains 16 residues. The germline CDR1 and CDR2 sequences are SGHAT and FQNNGV. Written as DNA, the CDR3 is TGTGCCAGCAGCTTAGCGGAGGGAAGCGGGGCCTACGAGCAGTACTTC. Translation: CASSLAEGSGAYEQYF.

The gene calls are TRBV11-3 and TRBJ2-3; 7 nucleotides line up with TRBD1. Trimming at V came to 2 bases and at J to 6 bases, leaving 5 bases not matched to a gene. The CDR3 contains 14 residues. CDR1 SGHNT and CDR2 YENEEA come from the germline V gene. CDR3 in amino acids: CASSLRQGYDTQYF. The CDR3 region has the DNA TGTGCCAGCAGCTTAAGACAGGGTTACGATACGCAGTATTTT.

The rearrangement uses TRBV5-1 and TRBJ2-5, with D unclear. Judging by the DNA end, TRBJ2-7 fits better; the J call may be wrong. The CDR3 runs 15 residues. The germline CDR1 and CDR2 sequences are SGHRS and YFSETQ. The CDR3: CASSYRPSADYEQYF. CDR3 DNA: TGCGCCAGCAGCTACCGCCCAAGCGCGGACTACGAGCAGTACTTC.

The CDR3 protein is CASSPWDSQETQYF. The CDR3 coding sequence is TGTGCCAGCAGCCCCTGGGACAGCCAAGAGACCCAGTACTTC. The V call is TRBV2, the J call TRBJ2-5, with 7 bases lining up with TRBD1. CDR3 size: 14 residues. Germline CDR1 SNHLY, CDR2 FYNNEI. V gave up 6 bases and J gave up 1 base; unmatched junction bases: 5.

V gene TRBV29-1 combines with J gene TRBJ2-7, with TRBD1 matching 9 bases. Germline V gives CDR1 SQVTM, CDR2 ANQGSEA. The CDR3 length is 13 residues. Trimming took 8 bases from V and 0 from J; bases not matched to a gene: 5. The CDR3 sequence: CSPGTGYSYEQYF. CDR3 bases: TGCAGCCCGGGGACAGGGTACTCCTACGAGCAGTACTTC.

V gene TRBV5-4 combines with J gene TRBJ2-7; D ambiguous. V was pared by 4 bases and J by 0 bases, with 14 bases between. The CDR3 spans 15 residues. Germline assignment: CDR1 SGHNT and CDR2 YYREEE (reference sequence). The CDR3 sequence is CASSRDPLSSYEQYF. The CDR3 coding sequence is TGTGCCAGCAGCCGTGACCCACTGAGCTCCTACGAGCAGTACTTC.

Of note for this clone: This sample also contains other DNA sequences that code for the same CDR3. The chain couples TRBV19 to TRBJ2-4; tentative D call: TRBD1 (6 bases). This CDR3 is 14 amino acids long. Trimming took 3 bases from V and 1 from J, leaving 7 bases between them. Germline V gene lookup returns CDR1 LNHDA and CDR2 SQIVND (reference sequence). The CDR3 nucleotides read TGTGCCAGTAGTATCCAGGGGGCCAAAAACATTCAGTACTTC. Its translation is CASSIQGAKNIQYF.

The chain couples TRBV6-6 to TRBJ2-7, with 8 bases identical to TRBD1. Germline V gives CDR1 MNHNY, CDR2 SVGAGI (reference sequence). The V segment lost 0 bases and the J segment 2 bases; nucleotides outside the gene matches: 0. The CDR3 loop spans 14 amino acids. The CDR3: CASSYSQGAYEQYF. The CDR3 coding sequence is TGTGCCAGCAGTTACTCACAGGGGGCCTACGAGCAGTACTTC.